This T cell receptor (beta chain) was retrieved from a study of CD4 T cells in relation to SARS-CoV-2 and coronaviruses. As for the study in general: No peptide or an HIV-1 Nef peptide pool served as negative control. Study results and limitations: In roughly 60% of donors, memory CD4+ clonotypes crossrecognized SARS-CoV-2 and at least one common cold coronavirus spike. Samples before the pandemic and after infection were not matched within any donor.

Sequencing was performed with immunoSEQ multiplex PCR; in TCRdb, only in-frame clones are kept and a portion is missing. The data show about 24,000 clones, about 80% seen once. Only one count was recorded for this clone. What it binds is unknown. Per germline, CDR1 LGHNT and CDR2 FRNRAP. The length of the CDR3 is 13 residues. After removal of 5 bases from V and 4 bases from J, the junction contained 1 base not matched to a gene. Before the COVID-19 pandemic, during about 2010-2019, CD4+ T cells were taken from unexposed donors. After more than eight days of culture, CD4+ T cells were isolated. Cells permitting, SARS-CoV-2 S/N and four cold-coronavirus spikes were tested on unexposed-donor CD4+ T cells.

The V call is TRBV12-5, the J call TRBJ1-3, with 8 bases that match TRBD1. The sequence came from a human donor in good health. What was sequenced was CD4+ T cells from PBMCs, cultured in vitro. Here the CDR3 DNA reads TGTGCTAGTGGTCGGGACAGGGGAAACACCATATATTTT. Protein sequence: CASGRDRGNTIYF.